These T cell receptor beta chains were read from a single sample in a study of cytomegalovirus exposure and HLA in healthy donors. Profiled with immunoSEQ multiplex PCR; TCRdb holds only in-frame clones, not every one. The repertoire holds around 76,000 clones, over 65% seen once, with roughly 15% in the top ten. Sequences were obtained from PBMCs. These receptors were collected from a woman aged 40 to 55 in good health and CMV-seropositive. CDR3s include the opening cysteine and the closing phenylalanine or tryptophan. D genes are given only for firm matches. Clone size is not always given. Where it is, it says once, few, many or a class for expanded clones.

CDR3 DNA,CDR3 protein,J gene,clone size,D gene,V gene
TGTGCCAGCAGCCTCAGGGGGGTAAACATTCAGTACTTC,CASSLRGVNIQYF,TRBJ2-4,.,.,TRBV27
TGTGCCACTCGACTAGCGGAGCATTACGAGCAGTACTTC,CATRLAEHYEQYF,TRBJ2-7,.,TRBD2,TRBV27
TGCGCCAGCAGCCAGGTAGCGGGAGGATTGGATACGCAGTATTTT,CASSQVAGGLDTQYF,TRBJ2-3,.,TRBD2,TRBV4-3
TGCGCCAGCAGCCAAGAGAGTAGGGGCCCCTATGGCTACGAGCAGTACTTC,CASSQESRGPYGYEQYF,TRBJ2-7,.,.,TRBV4-1
TGTGCCAGCAGCTTAGAAACGACAAAAGAGCAGTTCTTC,CASSLETTKEQFF,TRBJ2-1,once,.,TRBV7-2
TGTGCCAGCAGTTTCGACAGACCGCGAGAGACCCAGTACTTC,CASSFDRPRETQYF,TRBJ2-5,.,.,TRBV6-6
TGTGCCAGCAGCCCGACAGGGAGGCCCTACGAGCAGTACTTC,CASSPTGRPYEQYF,TRBJ2-7,.,.,TRBV11-2
TGCAGCGTTGAAGAGGGGAGCGGCACCTCCTACGAGCAGTACTTC,CSVEEGSGTSYEQYF,TRBJ2-7,few,.,TRBV29-1
TGTGCCAGCAGGGGGACAGGTCGGGCCGGGGAGCTGTTTTTT,CASRGTGRAGELFF,TRBJ2-2,.,TRBD1,TRBV27
TGCGCCAGCAGCCAAGATCGGAGCGGGACCTACAATGAGCAGTTCTTC,CASSQDRSGTYNEQFF,TRBJ2-1,.,TRBD2,TRBV4-3
TGTGCCAGCAGCTTATTTGCGGGAGGCAACATTCTGACTGAAGCTTTCTTT,CASSLFAGGNILTEAFF,TRBJ1-1,.,.,TRBV7-9
TGTGCCAGCAGTTACCAGGGTTCCTACGAGCAGTACTTC,CASSYQGSYEQYF,TRBJ2-7,few,.,TRBV6-6
TGTGCCAGCAGCACCCAGGGGGAAGGGTCACCCCTCCACTTT,CASSTQGEGSPLHF,TRBJ1-6,.,TRBD1,TRBV9
TGTGCCATCAGTGACCCGTACAATGAGCAGTTCTTC,CAISDPYNEQFF,TRBJ2-1,.,.,TRBV10-3
TGCGCCAGCAGCATAGGGGGGGCTGGGGCCAACGTCCTGACTTTC,CASSIGGAGANVLTF,TRBJ2-6,.,.,TRBV5-1
TGTGCCACCAGCAGGGCGACAGGGGCGCCCCAAACGCTGTTTTTT,CATSRATGAPQTLFF,TRBJ1-4,.,TRBD1,TRBV15
TGTGCCAGCAGCTTACTACAGGGCAATGAGCAGTTCTTC,CASSLLQGNEQFF,TRBJ2-1,.,.,TRBV5-6
TGTGCCAGCAGCTTAGGCGGGGGGCAGAGGGGAGCTTTCTTT,CASSLGGGQRGAFF,TRBJ1-1,.,.,TRBV7-9
TGTGCCAGCAGTTACCTAGCGGGAGATACGCAGTATTTT,CASSYLAGDTQYF,TRBJ2-3,few,TRBD2,TRBV6-6
TGTGCCAGCAGCGACGAGGGGCGACAGGGCCACCTAAATATCAATCAGCCCCAGCATTTT,CASSDEGRQGHLNINQPQHF,TRBJ1-5,.,TRBD1,TRBV9
TGTGCCAGTAGTTCGGGGAGTCGTACCGACTCTGGAAACACCATATATTTT,CASSSGSRTDSGNTIYF,TRBJ1-3,.,.,TRBV19
TGTGCCAGCAGTTTTCGGACAGAGGGCGTCTGGGCCAACGTCCTGACTTTC,CASSFRTEGVWANVLTF,TRBJ2-6,once,.,TRBV27
TGTGCCAGCAGTGAATCCGGGGTAGGGTTTCAGCCCCAGCATTTT,CASSESGVGFQPQHF,TRBJ1-5,.,.,TRBV25-1
TGTGCCAGCAGTGAAAGCCGCAGGGAGAACACTGAAGCTTTCTTT,CASSESRRENTEAFF,TRBJ1-1,few,.,TRBV6-1
TGTGCCAGCTCACCCCAGGGTCAAGGGCAGCCCCAGCATTTT,CASSPQGQGQPQHF,TRBJ1-5,.,.,TRBV18
TGTGCCAGCAGTTTCCCAGGGGAAGAGCAGCCCCAGCATTTT,CASSFPGEEQPQHF,TRBJ1-5,few,.,TRBV6-6
TGTGCCAGCAGTTCTACCGGGACAGGACCATATAGCAATCAGCCCCAGCATTTT,CASSSTGTGPYSNQPQHF,TRBJ1-5,.,TRBD1,TRBV27
TGTGCCAGCAGCTTAAACTCCCAGGGGAGCACGGCTTTCTTT,CASSLNSQGSTAFF,TRBJ1-1,.,.,TRBV7-3
TGTGCCAGCAGTGCGCGCTCCTATAATTCACCCCTCCACTTT,CASSARSYNSPLHF,TRBJ1-6,.,.,TRBV6-1
TGCGCCAGCAGCCGAGCTAAGGATCTAGACGAGCAGTACTTC,CASSRAKDLDEQYF,TRBJ2-7,.,.,TRBV4-3
TGCGCCAGCAGCCCGGGGACTTCTGTGAGCTCCTATAATTCACCCCTCCACTTT,CASSPGTSVSSYNSPLHF,TRBJ1-6,.,.,TRBV4-3
TGTGCCAGCAGGGAACAGGGTGTCAAGCAGTTCTTC,CASREQGVKQFF,TRBJ2-1,.,.,TRBV2
TGTGCCAGCTCATCGATCCGGGACAGGATATACTACGAGCAGTACTTC,CASSSIRDRIYYEQYF,TRBJ2-7,.,TRBD1,TRBV18
TGTGCCAGCAGCCTCACAGAGTACAATGAGCAGTTCTTC,CASSLTEYNEQFF,TRBJ2-1,.,.,TRBV7-6
TGTGCCATCAGTGCTACAGCTCGGGAGACCCAGTACTTC,CAISATARETQYF,TRBJ2-5,.,.,TRBV10-3
TGTGCCAGCAGCTTACAGGTACAAGGCTACACCTTC,CASSLQVQGYTF,TRBJ1-2,.,.,TRBV5-6
TGCGCCAGCATGGGGACAGCTACCTACGAGCAGTACTTC,CASMGTATYEQYF,TRBJ2-7,.,TRBD1,TRBV10-2
TGCGCCAGCAGCCCGAGGGGGGGCGAGTATCACACTGAAGCTTTCTTT,CASSPRGGEYHTEAFF,TRBJ1-1,.,.,TRBV4-1
TGTGCCAGCAGCTTAGTTTCTATCCTACAGGATGAGCAGTTCTTC,CASSLVSILQDEQFF,TRBJ2-1,.,.,TRBV7-2
TGTGCCAGCAGCTTAGTGGCTAGCGGGAAAATCTACGAGCAGTACTTC,CASSLVASGKIYEQYF,TRBJ2-7,.,TRBD2,TRBV7-2
TGTGCCAGCAGCCGTTGGACTTTTGATACGCAGTATTTT,CASSRWTFDTQYF,TRBJ2-3,.,.,TRBV27
TGTGCCAGCTGTCGGCTAGTTTTGTACGAGCAGTACTTC,CASCRLVLYEQYF,TRBJ2-7,.,.,TRBV2
TGTGCCAGCAGCCCGGGACAGTACGAGCAGTACTTC,CASSPGQYEQYF,TRBJ2-7,.,TRBD1,TRBV5-6
TGTGCCATCAGTGCCTCTTTGGTCGGGACAGGGGACGAGACCCAGTACTTC,CAISASLVGTGDETQYF,TRBJ2-5,.,TRBD1,TRBV10-3
TGCGCCAGCAGCCGAGACCCGGGACAGACCCACTCTGGGGCCAACGTCCTGACTTTC,CASSRDPGQTHSGANVLTF,TRBJ2-6,.,TRBD1,TRBV5-1
TGTGCCAGCAGCACCTACAGGGGGCCCGCGAACACTGAAGCTTTCTTT,CASSTYRGPANTEAFF,TRBJ1-1,.,TRBD1,TRBV5-6
TGCGCCAGCAGCTCACGGACTAGCGGGAGCGATGAGCAGTTCTTC,CASSSRTSGSDEQFF,TRBJ2-1,.,TRBD2,TRBV5-1
TGTGCCAGCAGCTTGTGGCAGGGCAATCAGCCCCAGCATTTT,CASSLWQGNQPQHF,TRBJ1-5,.,.,TRBV5-6
TGTGCCAGCAGCTCCCGCGGGGATGGGACAGATACGCAGTATTTT,CASSSRGDGTDTQYF,TRBJ2-3,.,.,TRBV7-8
TGTGCCAGCAGTTTTCGAGGAGGCAATCAGCCCCAGCATTTT,CASSFRGGNQPQHF,TRBJ1-5,.,.,TRBV28